These T cell receptor beta chains were read from a single sample in a study of blood T cell repertoires in COVID-19. Sequencing was performed with immunoSEQ multiplex PCR; in TCRdb, only in-frame clones are kept and a portion is missing. Of about 68,000 clones detected, roughly 84% appear once; the ten largest clones hold roughly two fifths. Sequenced: peripheral blood. The receptors shown here come from a man aged 80 or over with acute or convalescent COVID-19. The CDR3 runs from the conserved cysteine through the conserved F or W. The D gene is left open where the match is weak. Part of the rows lack a size; the others show once, few, many or a class for expanded clones.

J	size	D	length	V	CDR3	DNA
TRBJ2-3	NA	TRBD2	13	TRBV11-3	CASSPGLPNTQYF	TGTGCCAGCAGCCCGGGACTACCTAATACGCAGTATTTT
TRBJ1-2	NA	NA	15	TRBV5-6	CASTPIQLLSYGYTF	TGTGCCAGCACCCCCATCCAACTATTAAGCTATGGCTACACCTTC
TRBJ2-1	NA	TRBD2	13	TRBV6-4	CASRGEGRNEQFF	TGTGCCAGCAGGGGGGAGGGACGGAATGAGCAGTTCTTC
TRBJ2-7	NA	TRBD1	18	TRBV27	CASSLRGIGTVLTYEQYF	TGTGCCAGCAGTTTAAGGGGGATCGGGACAGTCCTAACCTACGAGCAGTACTTC
TRBJ2-1	NA	TRBD2	15	TRBV5-1	CASTPTSGGRGEQFF	TGCGCCAGCACCCCTACTAGCGGGGGGCGCGGTGAGCAGTTCTTC
TRBJ2-1	NA	TRBD2	17	TRBV5-6	CASSSGIAGGFQNEQFF	TGTGCCAGCAGCTCCGGTATAGCGGGAGGATTTCAGAATGAGCAGTTCTTC
TRBJ2-1	NA	NA	13	TRBV11-2	CASSWWGAGQQFF	TGTGCCAGCAGCTGGTGGGGCGCGGGACAGCAGTTCTTC
TRBJ2-3	NA	NA	14	TRBV5-1	CASSLVADTDTQYF	TGCGCCAGCAGCTTGGTAGCGGACACAGATACGCAGTATTTT
TRBJ1-1	once	NA	13	TRBV6-2/TRBV6-3	CASSWNRNTEAFF	TGTGCCAGCAGTTGGAACAGGAACACTGAAGCTTTCTTT
TRBJ1-2	NA	NA	16	TRBV6-5	CASSYTLPDRNYGYTF	TGTGCCAGCAGTTACACCCTCCCGGACAGAAACTATGGCTACACCTTC
TRBJ2-7	NA	NA	18	TRBV15	CATSRDYPRDMSSYEQYF	TGTGCCACCAGCAGAGACTACCCCCGGGACATGAGCTCCTACGAGCAGTACTTC
TRBJ2-5	NA	TRBD1	14	TRBV24-1	CATSDWTGTKTQYF	TGTGCCACCAGTGATTGGACAGGGACAAAGACCCAGTACTTC
TRBJ1-1	NA	NA	15	TRBV13	CASSPGEGMGTEAFF	TGTGCCAGCAGCCCCGGGGAGGGGATGGGCACTGAAGCTTTCTTT
TRBJ1-5	NA	TRBD1	16	TRBV18	CASSQRRDREGQPQHF	TGTGCCAGCTCACAACGCCGGGACAGGGAAGGTCAGCCCCAGCATTTT
TRBJ1-5	few	NA	13	TRBV19	CASSIQGTQPQHF	TGTGCCAGTAGTATCCAGGGGACTCAGCCCCAGCATTTT
TRBJ1-1	NA	NA	15	TRBV5-5	CASSSQQGVNTEAFF	TGTGCCAGCAGCTCTCAACAGGGAGTGAACACTGAAGCTTTCTTT
TRBJ2-7	NA	NA	15	TRBV5-5	CASSLRRQGRYEQYF	TGTGCCAGCAGCTTGCGAAGGCAGGGGCGGTACGAGCAGTACTTC
TRBJ2-7	few	TRBD1	15	TRBV7-2	CASSTRQGGSYEQYF	TGTGCCAGCAGTACTAGACAGGGGGGATCCTACGAGCAGTACTTC
TRBJ1-5	NA	NA	16	TRBV28	CASSAESRGSNQPQHF	TGTGCCAGCAGTGCCGAGTCCAGGGGAAGCAATCAGCCCCAGCATTTT
TRBJ1-4	once	NA	16	TRBV3-1/TRBV3-2	CASSQDRSPGGEKLFF	TGTGCCAGCAGCCAAGATCGAAGCCCCGGAGGTGAAAAACTGTTTTTT
TRBJ2-6	NA	TRBD1	20	TRBV19	CASSSGTGIFLGSGANVLTF	TGTGCCAGTAGCAGCGGGACAGGGATTTTCCTGGGGTCTGGGGCCAACGTCCTGACTTTC
TRBJ2-1	NA	TRBD1	14	TRBV27	CASSSGQMYNEQFF	TGTGCCAGCAGTTCGGGACAGATGTACAATGAGCAGTTCTTC
TRBJ2-7	NA	NA	14	TRBV6-1	CASSERQGRDEQYF	TGTGCCAGCAGTGAACGACAGGGGAGGGATGAGCAGTACTTC
TRBJ2-6	NA	NA	18	TRBV7-2	CASSSDSTTLSGANVLTF	TGTGCCAGCAGCTCCGACAGCACCACCCTCTCTGGGGCCAACGTCCTGACTTTC
TRBJ2-2	NA	TRBD1	16	TRBV7-2	CASRGDRGILTGELFF	TGTGCCAGCAGGGGCGACAGGGGGATCTTAACCGGGGAGCTGTTTTTT
TRBJ2-7	NA	NA	13	TRBV2	CASSEGRTYEQYF	TGTGCCAGCAGTGAAGGGAGAACGTACGAGCAGTACTTC
TRBJ2-3	NA	NA	16	TRBV10-2	CASQSGTQTNTDTQYF	TGCGCCAGCCAATCCGGGACACAAACCAATACAGATACGCAGTATTTT
TRBJ2-7	NA	NA	15	TRBV4-2	CASSQDNSLTYEQYF	TGTGCCAGCAGCCAAGATAACAGTTTAACCTACGAGCAGTACTTC
TRBJ1-3	NA	NA	17	TRBV7-8	CASSEQPAGIVRNTIYF	TGTGCCAGCAGCGAGCAACCCGCAGGGATAGTTAGAAACACCATATATTTT
TRBJ2-3	NA	NA	12	TRBV9	CASSEYTDTQYF	TGTGCCAGCAGCGAATACACAGATACGCAGTATTTT
TRBJ1-6	NA	TRBD1	16	TRBV7-3	CASSYGGDSVGSPLHF	TGTGCCAGCAGCTACGGGGGGGACAGCGTCGGTTCACCCCTCCACTTT
TRBJ1-4	NA	TRBD1	18	TRBV7-8	CASSFGQGADATNEKLFF	TGTGCCAGCAGCTTCGGACAGGGGGCGGATGCAACTAATGAAAAACTGTTTTTT
TRBJ2-7	NA	TRBD1	16	TRBV13	CASSLRATGANYEQYF	TGTGCCAGCAGCTTAAGGGCGACAGGGGCGAACTACGAGCAGTACTTC
TRBJ1-5	once	NA	14	TRBV5-4	CASSLAGGNQPQHF	TGTGCCAGCAGCTTGGCGGGGGGGAATCAGCCCCAGCATTTT
TRBJ1-1	NA	TRBD1	13	TRBV10-3	CAIRAAGGTEAFF	TGTGCCATCAGGGCGGCAGGGGGCACTGAAGCTTTCTTT
TRBJ1-1	few	NA	14	TRBV11-2	CASSLQGRTTEAFF	TGTGCCAGCAGCTTGCAGGGGCGTACTACTGAAGCTTTCTTT
TRBJ1-1	NA	TRBD1	16	TRBV24-1	CATSDPTTGENTEAFF	TGTGCCACCAGTGACCCCACGACAGGGGAGAACACTGAAGCTTTCTTT
TRBJ2-1	NA	NA	16	TRBV6-5	CASSYQATGFYNEQFF	TGTGCCAGCAGTTATCAGGCGACAGGCTTCTACAATGAGCAGTTCTTC
TRBJ2-1	NA	NA	15	TRBV6-5	CASTSGWQGRNEQFF	TGTGCCAGCACTTCAGGGTGGCAGGGGCGGAATGAGCAGTTCTTC
TRBJ1-2	NA	TRBD1	18	TRBV2	CASSRLLSGQGPRGGYTF	TGTGCCAGCAGTCGGCTCCTCTCGGGACAGGGCCCAAGGGGTGGCTACACCTTC
TRBJ2-7	few	NA	13	TRBV2	CASKGGQWDEQYF	TGTGCCTCTAAGGGAGGACAATGGGACGAGCAGTACTTC
TRBJ2-1	once	NA	14	TRBV7-2	CASSLARGDNEQFF	TGTGCCAGCAGCTTAGCGCGCGGGGACAATGAGCAGTTCTTC